This T cell receptor (beta chain) was sequenced during a study of cytotoxic CD8 clonotypes in ibrutinib-treated CLL. About the research overall: Results showed some 25 partial and 2 complete responses; following median roughly 70 months, about 15 remained remitted, approximately twelve advanced. Study-level findings and limits: Measured clonality at baseline was greater than in age-matched healthy donors and tracked with circulating CD8+ T-cell counts.

Produced via immunoSEQ multiplex PCR; TCRdb's table is partial and in-frame only. The table lists fewer than 400,000 clones, 67% of them singletons, with about 6.7% in the top ten. V gave up 7 bases and J gave up 3 bases, with 16 bases separating them. From germline, CDR1 is SNHLY and CDR2 FYNNEI. CDR3 length: 14 residues. This clone occurred once. Its antigen is currently unknown. The starting material was PBMCs, obtained after 36 months of ibrutinib treatment. The genes are TRBV2 and TRBJ2-7; no definite D call. The TCR comes from a human donor with chronic lymphocytic leukemia. In nucleotides, the CDR3 is TGTGCCAGCACCCGGGTCCTTAAAGGCTACGAGCAGTACTTC. Amino acid sequence: CASTRVLKGYEQYF.